The 9 T cell receptor beta chains below come from one sample, sequenced in a study of immune evolution from preneoplasia to lung adenocarcinoma. Only in-frame clones appear in the TCRdb table, and some are missing; sequencing was by immunoSEQ multiplex PCR. Among roughly 6,000 clones, about 81% were seen once, and the ten largest hold approximately 6.3%. Sequencing input: FFPE invasive lung adenocarcinoma tissue. The receptors come from a person between 50 and 60 years old with lung adenocarcinoma.

The chain links TRBV6-4 to TRBJ1-5; 8 bases match TRBD1. The CDR3 sequence is 15 residues long. J lost 6 bases, V lost 3 bases, and 7 bases had no gene match. Germline CDR1 reads MRHNA; CDR2 reads SNTAGT. CDR3 loop: CASSEGTGGGQPQHF. For the CDR3, the DNA is TGTGCCAGCAGTGAAGGGACAGGAGGGGGTCAGCCCCAGCATTTT.

J is TRBJ1-2 and V is TRBV7-2; no definite D call. CDR1 is SGHTA and CDR2 is FQGNSA in the germline V gene. This CDR3 comprises 14 residues. V lost 5 bases and J lost 1, with 11 bases in between. DNA for the CDR3: TGTGCCAGCAGCCCCTATGGGGTTAACTATGGCTACACCTTC. This gives the protein CASSPYGVNYGYTF.

This clone was observed a single time. The chain carries TRBV6-6 and TRBJ2-2, with 10 bases identical to TRBD1. The CDR3 loop spans 16 amino acids. CDR1 MNHNY and CDR2 SVGAGI come from the germline V gene (reference sequence). Unmatched junction bases numbered 9, after V lost 6 bases and J lost 5 bases. The CDR3 bases are TGTGCCAGCAGAAGACAGGGGGCAAAAGGTACCGGGGAGCTGTTTTTT. This sequence encodes CASRRQGAKGTGELFF.

The chain combines TRBV4-3 with TRBJ2-2; D call uncertain. This CDR3 has 15 residues. Per germline, CDR1 LGHNA and CDR2 YSLEER. Between the trimmed V and J ends, which lost 6 bases and 6 bases, there was a span of 17 bases. The CDR3 loop is CASRLTDSGPGELFF. The CDR3 nucleotides read TGCGCCAGCAGGCTGACGGATTCCGGTCCCGGGGAGCTGTTTTTT.

This chain uses TRBV7-3 with TRBJ2-5, with 8 nucleotides matching TRBD1. V shed 5 bases and J 1 base; nucleotides not matched to a gene: 6. The CDR3 totals 15 residues. Germline-derived CDR1 and CDR2 are SGHTA and FQGTGA. CDR3 nucleotide sequence: TGTGCCAGCAGCCCCGGACAGGGAACCCAAGAGACCCAGTACTTC. This codes for CASSPGQGTQETQYF.

This clone was seen once. The chain uses TRBV27 and TRBJ1-4, with TRBD1 matching over 7 bases. Looked up from germline, CDR1 is MNHEY and CDR2 is SMNVEV (reference sequence). CDR3 length: 15 amino acids. The V gene end was trimmed by 5 bases and the J gene end by 5 bases; junction bases not matched to a gene: 8. The CDR3: CASSTRDSRNEKLFF. CDR3 coding DNA: TGTGCCAGCAGTACCCGGGACAGTAGAAATGAAAAACTGTTTTTT.

In nucleotides, the CDR3 is TGTGCCAGCAGCTCGGGTAACAATCAGCCCCAGCATTTT. This sequence encodes CASSSGNNQPQHF. J is TRBJ1-5 and V is TRBV7-9; no clear D. Germline lookup yields CDR1 SEHNR and CDR2 FQNEAQ (reference sequence). The length of the CDR3 is 13 residues. The V end was cut by 4 bases, the J end by 3 bases, with 7 bases between.

The chain recombines TRBV19 with TRBJ2-1; 8 nucleotides agree with TRBD1. The CDR3 is 15 residues long. The germline CDR1 and CDR2 sequences are LNHDA and SQIVND (reference sequence). Germline trimming cut 4 bases from V and 4 bases from J; bases unmatched to any gene: 6. The CDR3 sequence: CASSRGTGNYNEQFF. In DNA form, the CDR3 reads TGTGCCAGTAGTAGAGGGACAGGAAATTACAATGAGCAGTTCTTC. Full variable domain (missing parts from reference TRBV19 and TRBJ2-1): DGGITQSPKYLFRKEGQNVTLSCEQNLNHDAMYWYRQDPGQGLRLIYYSQIVNDFQKGDIAEGYSVSREKKESFPLTVTSAQKNPTAFYLCASSRGTGNYNEQFFGPGTRLTVL.

J is TRBJ2-7 and V is TRBV5-5; perhaps TRBD1 as D (6 bases). The CDR3 runs 14 residues. The germline V gene encodes CDR1 SGHKS and CDR2 YYEKEE (reference sequence). Trimming shortened V by 2 bases and J by 0 bases, and 9 bases separated the two germline ends. This CDR3 reads CASSLNRVSYEQYF. The CDR3 DNA reads as TGTGCCAGCAGCTTAAACAGGGTCTCCTACGAGCAGTACTTC.